This is a list of T cell receptor beta chains from one sample in a study of regulatory T cells in long-lasting Graves disease. Each CDR3 protein is one row after TCRdb ran MiXCR on the multiplex PCR reads. Of 600,000 to 800,000 distinct CDR3 sequences listed, 25% to 30% are singletons. Sequenced material: peripheral blood mononuclear cells (PBMCs), taken when the disease was refractory, from a patient treated with antithyroid drugs. The receptors were gathered from a female donor with Graves disease. Each CDR3 is given with its conserved first and last residue. The D gene is left open where the match is weak. Clone size is stated in some rows and not others, as once, few, many or a class when expanded.

V	D	J	size	CDR3	DNA
TRBV5-1	TRBD2	TRBJ2-7	once	CASSTGTSGRLYEQYF	TGCGCCAGCAGCACCGGGACTAGCGGGAGGTTGTACGAGCAGTACTTC
TRBV2	NA	TRBJ2-1	once	CASSLDLEKIYNEQFF	TGTGCCAGCAGCTTGGATTTGGAAAAGATCTACAATGAGCAGTTCTTC
TRBV12-3/TRBV12-4	TRBD2	TRBJ2-2	NA	CASSMGLALFTGELFF	TGTGCCAGCAGTATGGGACTAGCGCTTTTCACCGGGGAGCTGTTTTTT
TRBV28	NA	TRBJ2-1	NA	CASTKRLDEQFF	TGTGCCAGCACCAAGCGACTAGACGAGCAGTTCTTC
TRBV27	NA	TRBJ2-7	NA	CASSLSGGQWIYEQYF	TGTGCCAGCAGTTTATCCGGGGGCCAATGGATTTACGAGCAGTACTTC
TRBV29-1	NA	TRBJ1-2	few	CSVARNGDGYTF	TGCAGCGTTGCCAGGAATGGGGATGGCTACACCTTC
TRBV5-1	TRBD2	TRBJ2-2	few	CASSLARGSNTGELFF	TGCGCCAGCAGCTTGGCTCGCGGGAGCAACACCGGGGAGCTGTTTTTT
TRBV19	TRBD1	TRBJ1-6	few	CASSSPLDPRDSNNSPLHF	TGTGCCAGTAGTTCCCCCCTGGACCCCCGGGACAGCAATAATTCACCCCTCCACTTT
TRBV20-1	TRBD1	TRBJ2-5	few	CSPRGPMGETQYF	TGCAGTCCAAGGGGGCCCATGGGGGAGACCCAGTACTTC
TRBV4-1	NA	TRBJ1-2	NA	CASSQDGINYGYTF	TGCGCCAGCAGCCAAGATGGGATTAACTATGGCTACACCTTC
TRBV6-1	NA	TRBJ1-5	NA	CASSRSADSNQPQHF	TGTGCCAGCAGTCGGTCCGCTGATAGCAATCAGCCCCAGCATTTT
TRBV19	TRBD1	TRBJ1-2	NA	CASSAWTGPGYGYTF	TGTGCCAGTAGTGCATGGACAGGCCCAGGATATGGCTACACCTTC
TRBV3-1	NA	TRBJ1-4	NA	CASSPVETNEKLFF	TGTGCCAGCAGCCCCGTAGAGACTAATGAAAAACTGTTTTTT
TRBV6-1	NA	TRBJ1-6	NA	CASRGDNHRNSPLHF	TGTGCCAGCAGGGGGGACAACCATAGAAATTCACCCCTCCACTTT
TRBV12-3/TRBV12-4	NA	TRBJ2-2	NA	CASSWVGGIVTGELFF	TGTGCCAGCAGTTGGGTCGGGGGTATCGTCACCGGGGAGCTGTTTTTT
TRBV12-3/TRBV12-4	TRBD1	TRBJ2-7	NA	CASSLKGGRTYEQYF	TGTGCCAGCAGTTTAAAAGGGGGCCGGACCTACGAGCAGTACTTC
TRBV7-9	TRBD1	TRBJ1-1	few	CASSLFGTGLNTEAFF	TGTGCCAGCAGCTTATTCGGGACAGGGCTGAACACTGAAGCTTTCTTT
TRBV28	TRBD1	TRBJ1-1	many	CASSSNPGQDGIGAFF	TGTGCCAGCAGTTCCAACCCGGGACAGGATGGCATTGGAGCTTTCTTT
TRBV7-9	TRBD1	TRBJ1-2	many	CASSGTGVYGYTF	TGTGCCAGCAGCGGGACAGGGGTTTATGGCTACACCTTC
TRBV28	TRBD1	TRBJ1-5	many	CASSRSTGNSNQPQHF	TGTGCCAGCAGTCGATCGACAGGGAATAGCAATCAGCCCCAGCATTTT
TRBV6-5	NA	TRBJ2-5	NA	CASSYSFGEETQYF	TGTGCCAGCAGTTACTCGTTCGGGGAGGAGACCCAGTACTTC
TRBV20-1	TRBD2	TRBJ2-5	NA	CSARALASGTLPQETQYF	TGCAGTGCTAGAGCTTTGGCTAGCGGGACATTACCCCAAGAGACCCAGTACTTC
TRBV7-2	NA	TRBJ2-7	many	CASSLNGGSYEQYF	TGTGCCAGCAGCCTGAATGGGGGGTCCTACGAGCAGTACTTC
TRBV20-1	NA	TRBJ1-4	NA	CSARLGSATNEKLFF	TGCAGTGCACGTCTAGGGTCAGCAACTAATGAAAAACTGTTTTTT
TRBV12-3/TRBV12-4	NA	TRBJ1-2	few	CASSLRGGADGYTF	TGTGCCAGCAGTTTAAGGGGGGGCGCTGATGGCTACACCTTC
TRBV12-3/TRBV12-4	NA	TRBJ1-6	NA	CASSLGYSPLHF	TGTGCCAGCAGTTTAGGGTATTCACCCCTCCACTTT
TRBV19	TRBD1	TRBJ1-1	few	CASSKAGGGTEAFF	TGTGCCAGTAGTAAGGCAGGGGGAGGTACTGAAGCTTTCTTT
TRBV9	NA	TRBJ1-2	NA	CVSSDLLGGYTF	TGTGTCAGCAGCGACCTATTGGGCGGCTACACCTTC
TRBV15	NA	TRBJ2-4	NA	CATSAGQTNIQYF	TGTGCCACCAGCGCAGGACAGACAAACATTCAGTACTTC
TRBV2	NA	TRBJ2-6	NA	CASIPLQGANVLTF	TGTGCCAGCATCCCCCTCCAGGGGGCCAACGTCCTGACTTTC
TRBV9	NA	TRBJ1-1	NA	CAINYSRGHTYTEAFF	TGTGCCATCAACTATTCCAGGGGACACACGTACACTGAAGCTTTCTTT
TRBV7-9	TRBD1	TRBJ2-1	NA	CASTGPPGQGYNEQFF	TGTGCCAGCACTGGTCCCCCGGGACAGGGCTACAATGAGCAGTTCTTC
TRBV12-3/TRBV12-4	TRBD1	TRBJ1-1	many	CASTSRTGRGNTEAFF	TGTGCCAGCACCTCCCGGACAGGGAGGGGGAACACTGAAGCTTTCTTT
TRBV20-1	TRBD2	TRBJ2-5	NA	CSALFGLAGGYRETQYF	TGCAGTGCCCTCTTTGGGCTAGCGGGAGGATATAGAGAGACCCAGTACTTC
TRBV30	NA	TRBJ2-2	NA	CAWRTRGRNQAGELFF	TGTGCCTGGAGGACCAGGGGACGGAATCAAGCCGGGGAGCTGTTTTTT
TRBV6-2/TRBV6-3	NA	TRBJ1-1	NA	CASFHFAEAFF	TGTGCCAGCTTTCACTTCGCTGAAGCTTTCTTT
TRBV19	TRBD1	TRBJ2-3	NA	CASSPWTGEPDTQYF	TGTGCCAGTAGTCCCTGGACAGGGGAGCCAGATACGCAGTATTTT
TRBV4-1	NA	TRBJ1-2	NA	CASSTNPAIANYGYTF	TGCGCCAGCAGCACCAACCCAGCGATCGCTAACTATGGCTACACCTTC
TRBV12-3/TRBV12-4	TRBD2	TRBJ2-2	NA	CASSFPTSAANTGELFF	TGTGCCAGCAGTTTTCCTACTAGCGCCGCGAACACCGGGGAGCTGTTTTTT
TRBV7-6	NA	TRBJ2-2	few	CASSLVPGTGELFF	TGTGCCAGCAGCTTAGTGCCCGGCACCGGGGAGCTGTTTTTT
TRBV2	NA	TRBJ1-6	NA	CASSEWGDNSPLHF	TGTGCCAGCAGTGAATGGGGGGATAATTCACCCCTCCACTTT
TRBV12-3/TRBV12-4	TRBD2	TRBJ2-7	few	CASSPAGTSGTYEQYF	TGTGCCAGCAGTCCTGCCGGGACTAGCGGGACCTACGAGCAGTACTTC
TRBV5-1	NA	TRBJ1-1	NA	CASSLEGGVRNTEAFF	TGCGCCAGCAGCTTGGAGGGGGGCGTGAGGAACACTGAAGCTTTCTTT
TRBV30	TRBD1	TRBJ1-4	many	CAWERTGDQKLFF	TGTGCCTGGGAGAGGACAGGGGATCAAAAACTGTTTTTT
TRBV15	NA	TRBJ2-7	NA	CATSREDYEQYF	TGTGCCACCAGCAGAGAGGATTACGAGCAGTACTTC
TRBV12-3/TRBV12-4	NA	TRBJ2-4	NA	CASSTAPPEGGAIQYF	TGTGCCAGCAGCACCGCACCTCCGGAAGGAGGAGCCATTCAGTACTTC
TRBV7-9	NA	TRBJ2-7	few	CASSPWGTAGSYEQYF	TGTGCCAGCTCCCCCTGGGGGACCGCGGGCTCCTACGAGCAGTACTTC
TRBV6-2/TRBV6-3	TRBD1	TRBJ2-7	NA	CANSWDRRSYEPYF	TGTGCCAACAGTTGGGACAGGAGGTCCTACGAGCCCTACTTC
TRBV20-1	NA	TRBJ1-4	NA	CSARDLGEKLFF	TGCAGTGCTAGAGATCTTGGTGAAAAACTGTTTTTT
TRBV7-2	NA	TRBJ1-6	few	CASSFFHSPLHF	TGTGCCAGCAGCTTTTTTCATTCACCCCTCCACTTT
TRBV7-9	TRBD2	TRBJ2-5	NA	CASSHAPGGQETQYF	TGTGCCAGCAGCCACGCCCCGGGAGGTCAAGAGACCCAGTACTTC
TRBV13	NA	TRBJ2-7	NA	CASSFIQGSISYEQYF	TGTGCCAGCAGCTTCATCCAGGGATCGATTTCCTACGAGCAGTACTTC
TRBV29-1	TRBD1	TRBJ1-4	few	CSVAGQGTHEKLFF	TGCAGCGTTGCCGGACAGGGAACCCATGAAAAACTGTTTTTT
TRBV27	NA	TRBJ2-5	many	CASSLSFKGRFQETQYF	TGTGCCAGCAGTTTATCCTTTAAAGGACGGTTCCAAGAGACCCAGTACTTC
TRBV10-2	NA	TRBJ1-5	few	CASSELSNQPQHF	TGCGCCAGCAGTGAGCTCAGCAATCAGCCCCAGCATTTT